A selection of T cell receptor beta chains follows, all from one sample in a study of T cells after posttransplantation cyclophosphamide. TCRdb's copy holds only in-frame clones and misses some; the assay was immunoSEQ multiplex PCR. The sample shows 35,000 to 45,000 clones, around four fifths of them seen only once. Material: CD4+ T cells sorted from blood, obtained around 2,000 days after a stem cell transplant with posttransplant cyclophosphamide. The origin of the receptors is a female patient aged 35 to 55 who received an allogeneic stem cell transplant from a related donor, was CMV-positive, and had no GVHD. Some T cells may be graft donor cells. Each CDR3 is given with its conserved first and last residue. Each record gives: clone size, V gene, D gene, J gene, CDR3 DNA, CDR3 protein. The D gene is left open where the match is weak. The size field is filled for only some rows; it gives once, few, many or a size class.

clone_size: -; v_call: TRBV4-1; d_call: TRBD1; j_call: TRBJ1-5; cdr3_nt: TGCGCCAGCAGCTACACAGGGGGTTTAGGCAATCAGCCCCAGCATTTT; cdr3_aa: CASSYTGGLGNQPQHF
clone_size: -; v_call: TRBV11-3; d_call: TRBD1; j_call: TRBJ2-5; cdr3_nt: TGTGCCAGCAGCTTAGGAGGGGGCGGCTCGGAGACCCAGTACTTC; cdr3_aa: CASSLGGGGSETQYF
clone_size: -; v_call: TRBV28; d_call: -; j_call: TRBJ2-7; cdr3_nt: TGTGCCAGCCTCCAGGCGTCAAACTACGAGCAGTACTTC; cdr3_aa: CASLQASNYEQYF
clone_size: -; v_call: TRBV7-4; d_call: -; j_call: TRBJ2-7; cdr3_nt: TGTGCCAGCAGCCTCGGGACAGAGCAGTACTTC; cdr3_aa: CASSLGTEQYF
clone_size: medium-sized; v_call: TRBV14; d_call: -; j_call: TRBJ1-1; cdr3_nt: TGTGCCAGCAGCCATCGGGAAGACGGCAGTGAAGCTTTCTTT; cdr3_aa: CASSHREDGSEAFF
clone_size: -; v_call: TRBV5-1; d_call: -; j_call: TRBJ2-7; cdr3_nt: TGCGCCAGCAGGAGACAGGATTCCTACGAGCAGTACTTC; cdr3_aa: CASRRQDSYEQYF
clone_size: -; v_call: TRBV4-3; d_call: -; j_call: TRBJ2-6; cdr3_nt: TGCGCCAGCAGCCAAGATCAGCCAGGGGCTGGGGCCAACGTCCTGACTTTC; cdr3_aa: CASSQDQPGAGANVLTF
clone_size: -; v_call: TRBV5-1; d_call: -; j_call: TRBJ2-5; cdr3_nt: TGCGCCAGCAGCTTGGATGGCCCTCAATGGGAGACCCAGTACTTC; cdr3_aa: CASSLDGPQWETQYF
clone_size: once; v_call: TRBV19; d_call: -; j_call: TRBJ1-1; cdr3_nt: TGTGCCAGTAGTTCCCTATGGGTCTCGGGCACTGAAGCTTTCTTT; cdr3_aa: CASSSLWVSGTEAFF
clone_size: few; v_call: TRBV4-3; d_call: TRBD2; j_call: TRBJ2-2; cdr3_nt: TGCGCCAGCAGCCCACTAGCGTCCACCGGGGAGCTGTTTTTT; cdr3_aa: CASSPLASTGELFF
clone_size: -; v_call: TRBV5-4; d_call: -; j_call: TRBJ1-2; cdr3_nt: TGTGCCAGCACCCGCGAAACAGGGAACTATGGCTACACCTTC; cdr3_aa: CASTRETGNYGYTF